This T cell receptor beta chain was captured in a study of graft-versus-host responses after intestinal transplantation. Study context: Multivisceral, liver-intestinal, or isolated intestinal grafts were transplanted into recipients. All recipients got anti-thymocyte globulin induction, then tacrolimus and steroids for approximately 3 years.

A note on this clone: Its antigen remains unidentified.

General study findings and limits: Elevated graft-versus-host to host-versus-graft clonal ratios in allografts were recorded for patients with graft-donor T cell macrochimerism.

V was pared by 0 bases and J by 0 bases, with 4 bases between. The CDR3 covers 14 residues. Germline V CDR1 and CDR2: SGHKS, YYEKEE (reference sequence). Sequenced by immunoSEQ multiplex PCR; TCRdb stores in-frame clones only, minus some. The data hold 9,100 or so clones, with around nine tenths observed a single time. The sample in question was PBMCs, obtained about 6 weeks after intestinal transplant. The J gene is TRBJ2-4, the V gene TRBV5-5; the D is unclear. This TCR came from a human patient who received an intestinal transplant, so some T cells may come from the graft donor. CDR3 loop: CASSLGLAKNIQYF. The CDR3 bases are TGTGCCAGCAGCTTGGGTCTAGCCAAAAACATTCAGTACTTC. The variable domain in full, with the rest retrieved from reference TRBV5-5 and TRBJ2-4, is DAGVTQSPTHLIKTRGQQVTLRCSPISGHKSVSWYQQVLGQGPQFIFQYYEKEERGRGNFPDRFSARQFPNYSSELNVNALLLGDSALYLCASSLGLAKNIQYFGAGTRLSVL.